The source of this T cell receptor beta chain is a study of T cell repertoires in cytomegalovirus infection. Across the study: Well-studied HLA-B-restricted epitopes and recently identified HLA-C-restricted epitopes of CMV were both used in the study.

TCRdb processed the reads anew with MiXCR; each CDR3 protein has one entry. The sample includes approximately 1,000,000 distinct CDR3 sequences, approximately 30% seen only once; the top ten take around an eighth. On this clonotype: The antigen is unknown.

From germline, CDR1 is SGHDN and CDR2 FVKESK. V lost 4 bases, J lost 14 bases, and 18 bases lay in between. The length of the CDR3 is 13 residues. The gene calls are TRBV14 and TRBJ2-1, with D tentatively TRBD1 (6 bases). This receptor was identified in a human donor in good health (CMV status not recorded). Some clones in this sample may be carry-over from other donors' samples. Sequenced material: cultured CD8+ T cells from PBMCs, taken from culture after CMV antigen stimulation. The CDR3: CASSPLTRTEEFF. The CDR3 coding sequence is TGTGCCAGCAGCCCGTTAACCCGGACAGAGGAGTTCTTC. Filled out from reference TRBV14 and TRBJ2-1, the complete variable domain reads EAGVTQFPSHSVIEKGQTVTLRCDPISGHDNLYWYRRVMGKEIKFLLHFVKESKQDESGMPNNRFLAERTGGTYSTLKVQPAELEDSGVYFCASSPLTRTEEFFGPGTRLTVL.